The 14 T cell receptor beta chains given below trace back to one sample, sequenced in a study of human T cells and chemical hapten exposure. Documented time point: patch test 3, about 24 weeks after DPC sensitization. The treatment is: therapeutic diphenylcyclopropenone sensitization with weekly scalp DPC. TCRdb processed the RACE reads anew with MiXCR; each CDR3 protein has one entry. In the table there are just over 95,000 distinct CDR3 sequences, 27% of which are singletons. This material consisted of whole blood, taken in connection with sensitization to the hapten diphenylcyclopropenone (DPC). The origin of the receptors is a man in his forties with alopecia areata. Some clones in this sample may be carry-over from other donors' samples.

V is TRBV5-1 and J is TRBJ1-1; 9 nucleotides align to TRBD1. The junction had 7 bases not matched to a gene; V was cut back by 2 bases and J by 11 bases. Germline lookup yields CDR1 SGHRS and CDR2 YFSETQ. This CDR3 has 13 residues. The CDR3 protein is CASSFGTGQSAFF. CDR3 nucleotide sequence: TGCGCCAGCAGCTTTGGGACAGGGCAGTCGGCTTTCTTT.

The table lists this clonotype with a few counts. The rearrangement joins TRBV5-6 to TRBJ2-7, with unresolved D. The germline V gene encodes CDR1 SGHDT and CDR2 YYEEEE. V was shortened by 0 bases and J by 2 bases, with 9 bases between the two germline ends. The CDR3 loop spans 14 amino acids. In DNA form, the CDR3 reads TGTGCCAGCAGCTTGGTGGGCGGTCCCTACGAGCAGTACTTC. It specifies CASSLVGGPYEQYF.

The genes are TRBV20-1 and TRBJ2-2, with a weak D call TRBD1 (6 bases). The CDR3 has 16 residues. Germline CDR1 is DFQATT and CDR2 is SNEGSKA (reference sequence). V was clipped by 0 bases and J by 1 base, with 12 bases between them. CDR3 nucleotide sequence: TGCAGTGCTAGAGACCGCAGGGGATGGAACACCGGGGAGCTGTTTTTT. It codes for CSARDRRGWNTGELFF.

This clonotype appeared a few times. J is TRBJ2-7 and V is TRBV7-2, with unresolved D. Germline loops: CDR1 SGHTA, CDR2 FQGNSA. The CDR3 is 14 amino acids. V was pared by 2 bases and J by 1 base, with 9 bases between. CDR3 in DNA: TGTGCCAGCAGCTTATATAAGGTTTCCTACGAGCAGTACTTC. Residues: CASSLYKVSYEQYF.

The V call is TRBV18, the J call TRBJ2-2; D is undetermined. The CDR3 length is 18 residues. Deletions cut 3 bases from V and 0 bases from J, with 17 bases between. Germline lookup yields CDR1 KGHSH and CDR2 LQKENI. DNA for the CDR3: TGTGCCAGCTCACCTCGACTGACCGACCTAGCGAACACCGGGGAGCTGTTTTTT. It translates to CASSPRLTDLANTGELFF.

V usage is TRBV15 and J usage is TRBJ1-1; D unclear. The CDR3 is 13 residues long. Germline CDR1 and CDR2: LNHNV and YYDKDF (reference sequence). Trimming left V 3 bases short and J 1 base short, with 6 bases between. The CDR3 protein is CATSSLGNTEAFF. The CDR3, as DNA: TGTGCCACCAGCAGCCTGGGGAACACTGAAGCTTTCTTT.

This clonotype was counted only a few times. The J gene is TRBJ2-7, the V gene TRBV28, with D possibly matching TRBD1 (6 bases). Germline CDR1 is MDHEN and CDR2 is SYDVKM. The CDR3 runs 14 residues. Deletions cut 2 bases from V and 9 bases from J, with 17 bases between. CDR3 residues: CASSLAGQLRVQYF. The CDR3 DNA reads as TGTGCCAGCAGTTTAGCAGGACAGCTGAGGGTGCAGTACTTC. Combining the CDR3 with reference TRBV28 and TRBJ2-7 gives the whole variable domain DVKVTQSSRYLVKRTGEKVFLECVQDMDHENMFWYRQDPGLGLRLIYFSYDVKMKEKGDIPEGYSVSREKKERFSLILESASTNQTSMYLCASSLAGQLRVQYFGPGTRLTVT.

The rearrangement links TRBV20-1 to TRBJ1-2; D call uncertain. V was trimmed by 0 bases and J by 0 bases, leaving 5 bases between them. Germline CDR1 DFQATT, CDR2 SNEGSKA (reference sequence). CDR3 length: 13 residues. CDR3: CSAREGTNYGYTF. DNA for the CDR3: TGCAGTGCTAGAGAGGGGACTAACTATGGCTACACCTTC.

DNA for the CDR3: TGTGCCAGCGAGACAGGAGCCTACAATGAGCAGTTCTTC. Its protein is CASETGAYNEQFF. The chain joins TRBV7-9 to TRBJ2-1; possibly TRBD1 for D (6 bases). V gave up 8 bases and J gave up 2 bases, with 10 bases separating them. The CDR3 is 13 amino acids. Germline V lookup: CDR1 SEHNR, CDR2 FQNEAQ (reference sequence).

The rearrangement links TRBV7-9 to TRBJ1-2; 9 bases agree with TRBD1. The germline V gene has CDR1 SEHNR and CDR2 FQNEAQ (reference sequence). The CDR3 has 13 residues. V lost 6 bases, J lost 7 bases, and 6 bases stayed unmatched. CDR3 loop: CASSTTGGGGYTF. CDR3 in DNA: TGTGCCAGCAGTACTACAGGGGGCGGTGGCTACACCTTC.

This clonotype was counted a few times. This chain links TRBV12-3 or TRBV12-4 with TRBJ2-7; a possible D gene is TRBD1 (6 bases). The CDR3 consists of 12 residues. Trimming pared 5 bases from V and 3 bases from J, leaving 8 bases between. The CDR3: CASSTDSYEQYF. The CDR3 coding sequence is TGTGCCAGCAGTACGGACAGCTACGAGCAGTACTTC.

This clonotype showed up just a few times. The chain couples TRBV6-2 or TRBV6-3 to TRBJ2-5; 7 bases align to TRBD1. The CDR3 loop spans 15 amino acids. In germline, CDR1 is MNHEY, CDR2 SVGEGT. The V gene end was trimmed by 1 base and the J gene end by 2 bases; junction bases not matched to a gene: 4. Here the CDR3 DNA reads TGTGCCAGCAGTTACTTGAGGGGGCGTCAAGAGACCCAGTACTTC. The encoded protein is CASSYLRGRQETQYF.

The V and J genes are TRBV10-3 and TRBJ2-1, with 13 nucleotides matching TRBD2. The V segment lost 2 bases and the J segment 9 bases; nucleotides outside the gene matches: 4. Per the germline V gene, CDR1 is ENHRY and CDR2 is SYGVKD. CDR3 length: 15 amino acids. CDR3 sequence (DNA): TGTGCCATCAGTGAGGGACTAGCGGGAGCCGGTGAGCAGTTCTTC. Protein product: CAISEGLAGAGEQFF.

The J gene is TRBJ2-1, the V gene TRBV29-1, with D hard to call. The V gene lost 4 bases and the J gene lost 0 bases, with 10 bases spanning the gap. CDR3 length: 14 residues. Germline V CDR1 and CDR2: SQVTM, ANQGSEA. DNA of the CDR3: TGCAGCGTTGCCCGGCGTAGCTCCTACAATGAGCAGTTCTTC. The encoded protein is CSVARRSSYNEQFF.